Listed below are T cell receptor beta chains from one sample, sequenced in a study of CD8+CD57+ T cells in acquired aplastic anemia. One entry per CDR3 protein results from TCRdb running MiXCR on the reads. The data show around 190,000 distinct CDR3 sequences, roughly half seen once. Sequenced material: sorted CD4+, CD8+, or CD8+CD57+ T cells (not recorded which) from PBMCs. The receptors shown here come from a human donor in good health, serving as a control. Each CDR3 is given with its conserved first and last residue. A D gene is named only where the DNA matches it firmly. For some rows the clone size is stated as once, few or many, or as a class when expanded; others skip it.

abundance	v_gene	len	d_gene	j_gene	CDR3aa	CDR3nt
.	TRBV10-3	14	TRBD1	TRBJ2-7	CAIRSGTGTYEQYF	TGTGCCATCAGGAGTGGGACAGGGACCTACGAGCAGTACTTC
.	TRBV18	15	.	TRBJ1-3	CASSQPLNSGNTIYF	TGTGCCAGCTCGCAGCCATTGAACTCTGGAAACACCATATATTTT
.	TRBV25-1	15	.	TRBJ1-1	CASSEYGRFNTEAFF	TGTGCCAGCAGTGAATACGGCAGGTTTAACACTGAAGCTTTCTTT
.	TRBV20-1	13	.	TRBJ2-3	CSAPGAFTDTQYF	TGCAGTGCTCCCGGGGCTTTCACAGATACGCAGTATTTT
many	TRBV2	13	.	TRBJ1-6	CASSGTGNSPLHF	TGTGCCAGCAGCGGGACTGGTAATTCACCCCTCCACTTT
.	TRBV10-3	16	TRBD1	TRBJ1-4	CAISGGTGSTNEKLFF	TGTGCCATCAGTGGGGGGACAGGTTCGACTAATGAAAAACTGTTTTTT
.	TRBV24-1	14	TRBD2	TRBJ2-1	CATGRTSGYNEQFF	TGTGCCACCGGTAGGACTAGCGGTTACAATGAGCAGTTCTTC
.	TRBV12-3/TRBV12-4	14	.	TRBJ1-1	CASSNVRVNTEAFF	TGTGCCAGCAGCAATGTAAGGGTGAACACTGAAGCTTTCTTT
.	TRBV20-1	14	.	TRBJ2-3	CSALPGFSTDTQYF	TGCAGTGCTCTCCCTGGTTTTAGCACAGATACGCAGTATTTT
.	TRBV25-1	12	.	TRBJ2-7	CASRDLSYEQYF	TGTGCCAGCAGGGACTTATCCTACGAGCAGTACTTC
.	TRBV20-1	15	.	TRBJ1-1	CSARVVGYHNTEAFF	TGCAGTGCTAGAGTAGTCGGATACCATAACACTGAAGCTTTCTTT
many	TRBV7-2	16	TRBD2	TRBJ2-1	CASSLLAGGHSNEQFF	TGTGCCAGCAGCTTACTGGCGGGGGGCCATTCCAATGAGCAGTTCTTC
many	TRBV2	13	TRBD1	TRBJ2-7	CASGQDISYEQYF	TGTGCCAGCGGACAGGATATCTCCTACGAGCAGTACTTC
.	TRBV10-1	12	.	TRBJ2-7	CASRKRSYEQYF	TGCGCCAGCAGAAAACGGTCCTACGAGCAGTACTTC
few	TRBV27	15	.	TRBJ1-2	CASTHRGLGPYGYTF	TGTGCCAGCACCCACCGCGGCCTAGGGCCCTATGGCTACACCTTC
many	TRBV20-1	13	.	TRBJ2-3	CSATGGSPDTQYF	TGCAGTGCTACTGGGGGCAGCCCAGATACGCAGTATTTT
.	TRBV7-2	14	.	TRBJ2-7	CASNPDRGSYEQYF	TGTGCCAGCAACCCGGACAGAGGCTCCTACGAGCAGTACTTC
many	TRBV12-3/TRBV12-4	14	.	TRBJ2-6	CASSFSSGANVLTF	TGTGCCAGCAGTTTCAGTTCTGGGGCCAACGTCCTGACTTTC
many	TRBV20-1	14	.	TRBJ1-5	CSASAGMENQPQHF	TGCAGTGCTAGCGCGGGGATGGAAAATCAGCCCCAGCATTTT
.	TRBV12-3/TRBV12-4	12	.	TRBJ1-5	CASSTSGETQHF	TGTGCCAGCAGTACTAGCGGCGAGACCCAGCATTTT
.	TRBV19	15	.	TRBJ2-2	CASSIDGVNTGELFF	TGTGCCAGTAGTATAGACGGGGTGAACACCGGGGAGCTGTTTTTT
.	TRBV20-1	14	TRBD1	TRBJ2-7	CSAPPRTGPFEQYF	TGCAGTGCGCCCCCTAGGACAGGCCCCTTCGAGCAGTACTTC
.	TRBV7-9	12	.	TRBJ2-7	CASRGLEYEQYF	TGTGCCAGCAGGGGACTTGAGTACGAGCAGTACTTC
many	TRBV5-8	16	TRBD2	TRBJ2-1	CASSFELAGAYNEQFF	TGTGCCAGCAGCTTCGAACTAGCGGGGGCTTACAATGAGCAGTTCTTC
.	TRBV24-1	15	.	TRBJ2-1	CATSEEIRGVNEQFF	TGTGCCACCAGTGAAGAGATTCGGGGCGTCAATGAGCAGTTCTTC
many	TRBV2	14	TRBD1	TRBJ1-2	CASRRDSLGDGYTF	TGTGCCAGCAGGCGGGACAGTCTCGGCGATGGCTACACCTTC
many	TRBV20-1	13	TRBD1	TRBJ2-7	CSATQQGVYEQYF	TGCAGTGCGACTCAACAGGGGGTTTACGAGCAGTACTTC
.	TRBV10-1	13	.	TRBJ2-7	CASSDRGVREQYF	TGCGCCAGCAGTGACAGGGGAGTCCGCGAGCAGTACTTC
few	TRBV9	16	.	TRBJ2-4	CASSSTAALAKNIQYF	TGTGCCAGCAGCTCGACAGCGGCTCTAGCCAAAAACATTCAGTACTTC
.	TRBV15	16	.	TRBJ1-6	CATSRGTAAYNSPLHF	TGTGCCACCAGCAGAGGGACAGCAGCGTATAATTCACCCCTCCACTTT
once	TRBV2	11	.	TRBJ2-5	CASRELGTQYF	TGTGCCAGCAGGGAGCTGGGAACCCAGTACTTC
.	TRBV19	14	TRBD2	TRBJ2-7	CASTEGRASHEQYF	TGTGCCAGTACCGAGGGGAGGGCCTCACACGAGCAGTACTTC
few	TRBV10-3	18	.	TRBJ2-5	CAISETHDNDPVSETQYF	TGTGCCATCAGTGAAACACACGACAACGATCCGGTTTCGGAGACCCAGTACTTC
.	TRBV7-8	16	.	TRBJ1-6	CASSLAGHQGNSPLHF	TGTGCCAGCAGCTTAGCGGGCCATCAGGGAAATTCACCCCTCCACTTT
.	TRBV5-1	14	.	TRBJ2-5	CASSFRQNQETQYF	TGCGCCAGCAGCTTCAGGCAAAACCAAGAGACCCAGTACTTC
.	TRBV10-3	14	TRBD1	TRBJ1-1	CAIRRQGSYTEAFF	TGTGCCATCAGGAGACAGGGATCTTACACTGAAGCTTTCTTT
few	TRBV28	18	TRBD2	TRBJ2-5	CASSVAPSGVGRQETQYF	TGTGCCAGCAGTGTCGCCCCTAGCGGGGTGGGGAGGCAAGAGACCCAGTACTTC
many	TRBV20-1	14	.	TRBJ2-1	CSAQRGASNNEQFF	TGCAGTGCGCAACGAGGGGCCTCAAACAATGAGCAGTTCTTC
.	TRBV14	14	.	TRBJ1-2	CASSQGGLAGGYTF	TGTGCCAGCAGCCAAGGGGGACTAGCGGGGGGCTACACCTTC
.	TRBV7-3	15	.	TRBJ2-1	CASSLIGGSYNEQFF	TGTGCCAGCAGCTTAATAGGGGGTTCGTACAATGAGCAGTTCTTC
.	TRBV7-9	15	TRBD2	TRBJ2-1	CASRWEGRFYNEQFF	TGTGCCAGCAGGTGGGAGGGTCGCTTCTACAATGAGCAGTTCTTC
many	TRBV7-2	15	.	TRBJ2-7	CASSLRGGDYYEQYF	TGTGCCAGCAGCTTAAGGGGGGGGGATTACTACGAGCAGTACTTC
.	TRBV15	14	.	TRBJ2-7	CATSRGDSTYEQYF	TGTGCCACCAGCAGAGGCGACAGTACCTACGAGCAGTACTTC
few	TRBV19	15	TRBD2	TRBJ2-7	CASSIGAAGGYEQYF	TGTGCCAGTAGTATAGGGGCAGCGGGGGGTTACGAGCAGTACTTC
.	TRBV20-1	14	TRBD2	TRBJ2-7	CSARGAGGSHEQYF	TGCAGTGCTAGAGGAGCGGGGGGGAGCCACGAGCAGTACTTC
.	TRBV2	15	.	TRBJ2-1	CASKVRGLIINEQFF	TGTGCCAGCAAGGTCCGGGGATTAATTATCAATGAGCAGTTCTTC
.	TRBV2	16	TRBD1	TRBJ2-3	CASSPGTGASTDTRYF	TGTGCCAGCAGTCCCGGGACAGGCGCTAGCACAGATACGCGGTATTTT